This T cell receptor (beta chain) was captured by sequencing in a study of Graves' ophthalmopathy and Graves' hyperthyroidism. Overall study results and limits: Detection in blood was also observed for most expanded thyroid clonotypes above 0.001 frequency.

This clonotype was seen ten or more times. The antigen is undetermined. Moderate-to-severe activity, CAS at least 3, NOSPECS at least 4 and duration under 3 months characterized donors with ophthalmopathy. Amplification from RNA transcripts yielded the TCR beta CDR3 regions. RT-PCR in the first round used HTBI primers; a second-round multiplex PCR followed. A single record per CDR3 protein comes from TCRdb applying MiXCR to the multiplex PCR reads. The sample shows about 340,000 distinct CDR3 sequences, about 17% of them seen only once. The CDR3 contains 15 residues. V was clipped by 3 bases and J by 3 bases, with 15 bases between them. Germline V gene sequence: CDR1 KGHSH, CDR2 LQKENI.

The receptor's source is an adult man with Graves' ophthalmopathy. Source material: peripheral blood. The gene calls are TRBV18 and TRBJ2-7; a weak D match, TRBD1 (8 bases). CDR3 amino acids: CASSPATGEGYEQYF. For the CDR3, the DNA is TGTGCCAGCTCACCCGCGACAGGGGAGGGCTACGAGCAGTACTTC.